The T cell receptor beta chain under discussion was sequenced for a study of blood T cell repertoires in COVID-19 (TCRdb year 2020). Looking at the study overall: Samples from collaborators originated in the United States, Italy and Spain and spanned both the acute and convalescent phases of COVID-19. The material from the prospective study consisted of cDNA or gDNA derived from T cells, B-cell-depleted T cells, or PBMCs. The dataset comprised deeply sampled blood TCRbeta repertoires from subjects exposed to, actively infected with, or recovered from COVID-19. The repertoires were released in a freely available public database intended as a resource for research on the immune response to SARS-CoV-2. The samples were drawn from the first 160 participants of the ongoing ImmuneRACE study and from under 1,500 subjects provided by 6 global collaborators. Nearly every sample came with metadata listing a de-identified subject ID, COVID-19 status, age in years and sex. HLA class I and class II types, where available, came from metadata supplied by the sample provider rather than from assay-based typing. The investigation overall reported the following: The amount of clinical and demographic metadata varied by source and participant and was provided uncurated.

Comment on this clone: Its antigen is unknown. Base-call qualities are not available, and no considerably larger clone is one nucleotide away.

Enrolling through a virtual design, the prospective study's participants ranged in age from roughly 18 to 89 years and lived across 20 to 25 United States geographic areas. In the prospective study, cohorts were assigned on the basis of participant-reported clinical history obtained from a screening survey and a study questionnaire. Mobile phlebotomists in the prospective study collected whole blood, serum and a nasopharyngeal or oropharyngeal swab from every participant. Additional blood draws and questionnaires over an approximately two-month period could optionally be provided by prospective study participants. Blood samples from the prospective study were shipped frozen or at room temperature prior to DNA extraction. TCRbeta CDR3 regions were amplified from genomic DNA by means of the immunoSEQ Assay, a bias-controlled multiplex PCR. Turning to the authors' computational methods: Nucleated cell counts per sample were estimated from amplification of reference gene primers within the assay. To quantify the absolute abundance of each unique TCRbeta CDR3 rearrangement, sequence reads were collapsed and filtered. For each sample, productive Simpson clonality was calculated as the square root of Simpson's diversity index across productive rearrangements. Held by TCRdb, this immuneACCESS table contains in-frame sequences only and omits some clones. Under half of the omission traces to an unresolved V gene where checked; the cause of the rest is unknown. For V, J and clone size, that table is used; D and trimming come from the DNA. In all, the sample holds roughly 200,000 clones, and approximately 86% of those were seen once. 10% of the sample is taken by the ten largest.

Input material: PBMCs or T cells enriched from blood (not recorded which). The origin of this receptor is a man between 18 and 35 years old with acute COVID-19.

The CDR3 amino acid sequence is: CASSTGLPYEQYF. The nucleotides are TGTGCCAGCAGTACGGGACTACCCTACGAGCAGTACTTC. The chain is made from TRBV6-5 and TRBJ2-7; TRBD2 lines up with 7 middle nucleotides. According to the germline V gene, CDR1 reads MNHEY and CDR2 reads SVGAGI. Measured from the cysteine to the phenylalanine, the CDR3 is 13 residues long. Only the CDR3 DNA stays, 39 bases, in frame from base 1. V ends up 5 bases short and J 2 bases short, with an unmatched junction base count of 3.